The 5 T cell receptor beta chains in this list originate from one sample, sequenced in a study of T cells in Graves' hyperthyroidism and ophthalmopathy. Amplified TCR beta CDR3 regions derived from RNA transcripts. Using the HTBI primer set, a first-round RT-PCR was run on the TCR CDR3. TCRdb re-called the multiplex PCR reads through MiXCR, storing one row per CDR3 protein. The sample holds roughly 570,000 distinct CDR3 sequences, around 45% seen once. The specimen was peripheral blood or thyroid tissue (not recorded which). The receptors were sampled from a woman younger than 35 with Graves' hyperthyroidism.

Concerning this clonotype itself: Possible read error: a much larger clone is one base away. The rearrangement links TRBV7-9 to TRBJ1-2; D may be TRBD1 (5 bases). CDR3 length equals 17 residues. Trimming removed 4 bases at V and 6 bases at J, with 24 bases between. Germline CDR1 and CDR2: SEHNR and FQNEAQ (reference sequence). Here the CDR3 DNA reads TGTGCCAGCAGCTCCCCAACCTTCGGGGGTTCTTACAATGGCTACACCTTC. Translated, it gives CASSSPTFGGSYNGYTF.

The V gene is TRBV7-9, the J gene TRBJ2-7, with D unresolved. V was shortened by 3 bases and J by 1 base, with 13 bases between the two germline ends. The CDR3 runs 15 residues. Germline CDR1 is SEHNR and CDR2 is FQNEAQ (reference sequence). CDR3 sequence (DNA): TGTGCCAGCAGCTTCATCAGGAGTTCTTCCTACGAGCAGTACTTC. It is translated as CASSFIRSSSYEQYF.

This clonotype was seen ten or more times. The chain carries TRBV20-1 and TRBJ2-7; 8 bases match TRBD1. With 0 bases clipped from V and 2 bases from J, the junction kept 0 bases outside the gene matches. CDR1 and CDR2 (germline): DFQATT, SNEGSKA (reference sequence). This CDR3 is built from 13 residues. The CDR3 region is CSAREQGAYEQYF. CDR3 DNA sequence: TGCAGTGCTAGAGAACAGGGGGCCTACGAGCAGTACTTC.

This clonotype was seen repeatedly, ten times or more. The CDR3 here is CASSEATGQYGYTF. CDR3 in DNA: TGTGCCAGCAGTGAAGCTACAGGGCAATATGGCTACACCTTC. The genes are TRBV2 and TRBJ1-2; D is possibly TRBD1 (6 bases). V gave up 0 bases and J gave up 5 bases, with 10 bases separating them. The germline V gene encodes CDR1 SNHLY and CDR2 FYNNEI. This CDR3 is built from 14 residues.

The J gene is TRBJ2-5, the V gene TRBV2; the match to TRBD1 covers 8 bases. Trimming at V came to 10 bases and at J to 7 bases, leaving 11 bases not matched to a gene. The CDR3 has 13 residues. CDR1 is SNHLY and CDR2 is FYNNEI in the germline V gene. The CDR3 sequence is CATSTGGVGTQYF. As DNA, the CDR3 is TGTGCCACCTCTACAGGGGGAGTAGGGACCCAGTACTTC.